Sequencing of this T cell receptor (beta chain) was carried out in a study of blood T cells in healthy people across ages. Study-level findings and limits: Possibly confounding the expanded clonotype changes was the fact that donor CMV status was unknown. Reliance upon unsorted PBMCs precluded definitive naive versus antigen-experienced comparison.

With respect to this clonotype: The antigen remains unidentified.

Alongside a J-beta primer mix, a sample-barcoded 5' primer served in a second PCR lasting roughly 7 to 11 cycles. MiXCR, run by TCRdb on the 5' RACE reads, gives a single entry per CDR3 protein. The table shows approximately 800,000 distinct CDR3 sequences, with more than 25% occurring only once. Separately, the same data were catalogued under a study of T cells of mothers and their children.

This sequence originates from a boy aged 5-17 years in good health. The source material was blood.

CDR3 residues: CASSLGPRGTTGELFF. DNA for the CDR3: TGTGCCAGCAGCTTAGGCCCGAGAGGGACCACCGGGGAGCTGTTTTTT. The V and J genes are TRBV7-9 and TRBJ2-2; possibly TRBD1 or TRBD2 for D (5 bases each). Trimming shortened V by 1 base and J by 4 bases, and 13 bases separated the two germline ends. The CDR3 totals 16 residues. Germline CDR1 and CDR2: SEHNR and FQNEAQ (reference sequence).